One and the same sample provided the 19 T cell receptor beta chains below, sequenced in a study of cytomegalovirus exposure and HLA in healthy donors. PCR used 60 Vbeta primers and 13 Jbeta primers. The table came from immunoSEQ multiplex PCR; TCRdb's copy has only in-frame clones and leaves some out. Of over 110,000 clones in the sample, roughly 80% were seen once. What was sequenced was PBMCs. Every receptor here comes from a female donor in good health and CMV-seronegative.

The chain combines TRBV9 with TRBJ2-1; 9 nucleotides line up with TRBD2. The V segment lost 1 base and the J segment 4 bases; nucleotides outside the gene matches: 9. Per germline, CDR1 SGDLS and CDR2 YYNGEE. This CDR3 has 17 residues. The CDR3 nucleotides are TGTGCCAGCAGCGTATGGAGTAGCGGGAGCGGTTACAATGAGCAGTTCTTC. Protein sequence: CASSVWSSGSGYNEQFF.

This clone was seen only a few times. This chain joins TRBV27 and TRBJ1-6, with 9 bases that match TRBD1. Germline CDR1 reads MNHEY; CDR2 reads SMNVEV (reference sequence). V lost 3 bases, J lost 5 bases, and 2 bases stayed unmatched. The CDR3 has 15 amino acids. CDR3 protein: CASSFGTGNNSPLHF. DNA for the CDR3: TGTGCCAGCAGTTTCGGGACAGGGAATAATTCACCCCTCCACTTT.

This chain connects TRBV7-2 to TRBJ2-6; perhaps TRBD1 as D (6 bases). With 3 bases removed from V and 2 bases from J, the gap between germline ends came to 8 bases. The germline CDR1 and CDR2 sequences are SGHTA and FQGNSA. This CDR3 region has 15 residues. The CDR3 is CASSFRGTGANVLTF. The CDR3 coding sequence is TGTGCCAGCAGCTTCAGGGGAACTGGGGCCAACGTCCTGACTTTC.

V usage is TRBV18 and J usage is TRBJ2-1; D gene unclear. The germline CDR1 and CDR2 sequences are KGHSH and LQKENI. V dropped 0 bases and J dropped 4 bases, with 7 bases sitting between them. The CDR3 contains 14 residues. In nucleotides, the CDR3 is TGTGCCAGCTCACCACCGTCACAGTACAATGAGCAGTTCTTC. Protein product: CASSPPSQYNEQFF.

V is TRBV2 and J is TRBJ1-2, with TRBD1 as a possible D gene (6 bases). Germline V gene sequence: CDR1 SNHLY, CDR2 FYNNEI. The CDR3 loop spans 12 amino acids. V was cut by 6 bases and J by 6 bases, with 11 bases left in between. CDR3 sequence (DNA): TGTGCCAGCAGCGGCAGGACAGATGGCTACACCTTC. Translation: CASSGRTDGYTF. Full variable domain (outside the CDR3, taken from reference TRBV2 and TRBJ1-2): EPEVTQTPSHQVTQMGQEVILRCVPISNHLYFYWYRQILGQKVEFLVSFYNNEISEKSEIFDDQFSVERPDGSNFTLKIRSTKLEDSAMYFCASSGRTDGYTFGSGTRLTVV.

The chain joins TRBV7-9 to TRBJ1-1, with D possibly matching TRBD1 (6 bases). This CDR3 region has 15 residues. Trimming removed 3 bases from V and 2 bases from J, with 13 bases in between. Germline lookup yields CDR1 SEHNR and CDR2 FQNEAQ (reference sequence). CDR3 nucleotides: TGTGCCAGCAGCTTCTCCGGGACAATAAACACTGAAGCTTTCTTT. As protein: CASSFSGTINTEAFF. The variable domain in full, with the rest retrieved from reference TRBV7-9 and TRBJ1-1, is DTGVSQNPRHKITKRGQNVTFRCDPISEHNRLYWYRQTLGQGPEFLTYFQNEAQLEKSRLLSDRFSAERPKGSFSTLEIQRTEQGDSAMYLCASSFSGTINTEAFFGQGTRLTVV.

The CDR3 region is CASSFRDFNEKLFF. The CDR3 DNA follows: TGTGCCAGCAGCTTCCGGGACTTCAATGAAAAACTGTTTTTT. The chain uses TRBV5-5 and TRBJ1-4; possible D gene TRBD1, 5 bases. CDR3 size: 14 residues. Trimming stripped 2 bases from V and 5 bases from J, with 10 bases between. The germline V gene has CDR1 SGHKS and CDR2 YYEKEE (reference sequence).

This clone was detected a few times. J is TRBJ1-4 and V is TRBV30; a weak D match, TRBD1 (6 bases). V was pared by 4 bases and J by 5 bases, with 17 bases between. The CDR3 contains 15 residues. Germline V lookup: CDR1 GTSNPN, CDR2 SVGIG (reference sequence). CDR3 region: CAWTPPRGFNEKLFF. The CDR3 bases are TGTGCCTGGACCCCTCCCAGGGGATTCAATGAAAAACTGTTTTTT.

The V call is TRBV6-5, the J call TRBJ2-2; D remains unclear. This CDR3 spans 14 amino acids. Between the trimmed V and J ends, which lost 5 bases and 6 bases, there was a span of 13 bases. Germline assignment: CDR1 MNHEY and CDR2 SVGAGI. The CDR3 region has the DNA TGTGCCAGCAGTCGCCAACAGATCGCCGGGGAGCTGTTTTTT. It specifies CASSRQQIAGELFF.

The chain employs TRBV28 and TRBJ1-5; D perhaps matches TRBD1 (6 bases). CDR3 size: 12 residues. Trimming left V 8 bases short and J 7 bases short, with 12 bases between. From germline, CDR1 is MDHEN and CDR2 SYDVKM. CDR3 protein: CASLQGYQPQHF. The CDR3 nucleotides read TGTGCCAGCCTACAGGGTTACCAGCCCCAGCATTTT.

This clone has more than one count but fewer than ten. J is TRBJ2-5 and V is TRBV27; a weak D match, TRBD1 (6 bases). The germline gives CDR1 MNHEY, CDR2 SMNVEV (reference sequence). Trimming left V 5 bases short and J 5 bases short, with 21 bases between. The CDR3 runs to 16 residues. The CDR3 nucleotides are TGTGCCAGCAGTAAAGCTCTACACGGGACAACCGAGACCCAGTACTTC. It yields the protein CASSKALHGTTETQYF.

V usage is TRBV2 and J usage is TRBJ1-5; 9 bases map to TRBD1. The germline V gene has CDR1 SNHLY and CDR2 FYNNEI. V trimming: 5 bases; J trimming: 5 bases; junction bases outside the gene matches: 7. This CDR3 spans 15 amino acids. The CDR3 nucleotides read TGTGCCAGCAGTAGGGACAGGGCCCGGGATCAGCCCCAGCATTTT. This codes for CASSRDRARDQPQHF.

The chain links TRBV30 to TRBJ2-5; D is ambiguous. The germline V gene has CDR1 GTSNPN and CDR2 SVGIG (reference sequence). Trimming shortened V by 4 bases and J by 6 bases, and 15 bases separated the two germline ends. The CDR3 loop spans 13 amino acids. CDR3 bases: TGTGCCTGGACCCCCGGGTCGATGAAGACCCAGTACTTC. Residues: CAWTPGSMKTQYF.

The rearrangement joins TRBV28 to TRBJ1-4; a weak D match, TRBD1 (5 bases). The length of the CDR3 is 13 residues. The germline V gene encodes CDR1 MDHEN and CDR2 SYDVKM. V was cut by 7 bases and J by 11 bases, with 17 bases left in between. The DNA for the CDR3 is TGTGCCAGCACCTTCGGAACAGGTCGGAAACTGTTTTTT. Its translation is CASTFGTGRKLFF.

The V gene is TRBV19, the J gene TRBJ2-1, with 8 bases fitting TRBD1. CDR3 size: 13 residues. Germline V gene data show CDR1 as LNHDA and CDR2 as SQIVND (reference sequence). The trim removed 4 bases at V and 9 bases at J, leaving 5 bases unmatched. CDR3 nucleotide sequence: TGTGCCAGTAGTACCCAGGGGGCGAGTGAGCAGTTCTTC. This codes for CASSTQGASEQFF.

V usage is TRBV14 and J usage is TRBJ2-7, with no clear D. V lost 1 base to trimming and J lost 6 bases, with 10 bases between them. Germline loops: CDR1 SGHDN, CDR2 FVKESK. The CDR3 has 13 amino acids. In nucleotides, the CDR3 is TGTGCCAGCAGCCAAGCTCTCCCTAGCGAGCAGTACTTC. Translation gives CASSQALPSEQYF.

This clone has a single count. This rearrangement joins TRBV6-5 to TRBJ1-2; the D gene is possibly TRBD1 (5 bases). Germline CDR1 is MNHEY and CDR2 is SVGAGI. V was shortened by 5 bases and J by 0 bases, with 13 bases between the two germline ends. The CDR3 contains 15 residues. The CDR3 region is CASSRSATANYGYTF. CDR3 sequence (DNA): TGTGCCAGCAGTCGAAGCGCGACAGCTAACTATGGCTACACCTTC.

A note on this clone: A read error may account for a junction end that differs from germline. The V gene is TRBV7-9, the J gene TRBJ1-2, with D perhaps matching TRBD1 (6 bases). The germline V gene has CDR1 SEHNR and CDR2 FQNEAQ (reference sequence). The CDR3 is made up of 16 amino acids. As DNA, the CDR3 is TGTTCCAGCAGCTCCGACGGACAGATTGACAACTATGGCTACACCTTC. This sequence encodes CSSSSDGQIDNYGYTF.

With regard to this clone: One end of the junction varies from germline; a read error may be responsible. The rearrangement links TRBV6-6 to TRBJ1-2; no clear D. Germline loops: CDR1 MNHNY, CDR2 SVGAGI (reference sequence). The CDR3 is 13 residues long. CDR3 coding DNA: TGTGCCAGCAGTTACGGGCAGCAAGATGGCTACCCCTTC. Translated: CASSYGQQDGYPF.